The next 27 T cell receptor beta chains were all read from a single sample in a study of identical twins. Using its own MiXCR run on the 5' RACE reads, TCRdb lists one record per CDR3 protein. The sample lists about 530,000 distinct CDR3 sequences, roughly 15% seen once, with roughly 0.43% in the top ten. The same sample was also studied in work on yellow fever vaccine responses in identical twins.

Material: CD4+ T cells sorted from blood. These TCRs come from a woman between 18 and 29 years old in good health.

The V and J genes are TRBV12-3 or TRBV12-4 and TRBJ2-2, with unresolved D. The CDR3 totals 13 residues. V dropped 6 bases and J dropped 6 bases, with 11 bases sitting between them. The CDR3 reads CASSTSWAGELFF. CDR3 nucleotide sequence: TGTGCCAGCAGCACAAGTTGGGCCGGGGAGCTGTTTTTT.

The genes are TRBV6-2 or TRBV6-3 and TRBJ2-7; 13 bases line up with TRBD2. Germline CDR1 is MNHEY and CDR2 is SVGEGT. The CDR3 consists of 15 residues. Trimming took 4 bases from V and 3 from J; bases not matched to a gene: 3. CDR3 residues: CASSSRLAGGYEQYV. CDR3 DNA sequence: TGTGCCAGCAGTTCCCGACTAGCGGGGGGCTACGAGCAGTACGTC.

This clonotype was seen only a few times. The chain uses TRBV7-9 and TRBJ2-7, with TRBD2 identical over 9 bases. The CDR3 loop spans 14 amino acids. Germline V gene lookup returns CDR1 SEHNR and CDR2 FQNEAQ (reference sequence). The trim removed 5 bases at V and 5 bases at J, leaving 7 bases unmatched. The CDR3 loop reads CASSLTGTSNEQYF. The CDR3 DNA reads TGTGCCAGCAGCCTAACCGGGACTAGCAACGAGCAGTACTTC.

The chain recombines TRBV7-8 with TRBJ2-1; possibly TRBD1 for D (6 bases). Trimming removed 5 bases at V and 13 bases at J, with 21 bases between. Germline assignment: CDR1 SGHVS and CDR2 FQNEAQ. This CDR3 region has 14 residues. The DNA for the CDR3 is TGTGCCAGCAGCCAAACGACAGGCCAAGTAAGACAGTTCTTC. Protein product: CASSQTTGQVRQFF.

This clonotype was counted ten times or more. The chain employs TRBV29-1 and TRBJ2-5, with 11 bases that match TRBD2. Losses at the gene ends were 7 bases for V and 4 bases for J; bases not matched to a gene: 8. In germline, CDR1 is SQVTM, CDR2 ANQGSEA. There are 14 residues in the CDR3. In DNA form, the CDR3 reads TGCAGCGGTCTAGCGGGAGGATTAGGAGAGACCCAGTACTTC. Translated: CSGLAGGLGETQYF.

The CDR3: CASSLSSGADEQYF. CDR3 sequence (DNA): TGCGCCAGCAGCTTGTCGTCGGGGGCCGACGAGCAGTACTTC. This sequence joins TRBV5-1 and TRBJ2-7; D might be TRBD1 or TRBD2, each matching 6 bases. Trimming took off 1 base at V and 5 bases at J, with 13 bases between the two ends. Germline values: CDR1 SGHRS, CDR2 YFSETQ. This CDR3 region has 14 residues.

The chain links TRBV6-5 to TRBJ2-1; 8 nucleotides align to TRBD2. Losses at the gene ends were 2 bases for V and 7 bases for J; bases not matched to a gene: 4. The germline CDR1 and CDR2 sequences are MNHEY and SVGAGI. The CDR3 has 14 amino acids. This chain's CDR3 is CASSYRGGVNEQFF. CDR3 coding DNA: TGTGCCAGCAGTTACCGGGGGGGGGTGAATGAGCAGTTCTTC.

This chain's CDR3 is CSAIGTSRETQYF. The CDR3 DNA sequence: TGCAGTGCTATCGGGACTAGCCGGGAGACCCAGTACTTC. V gene TRBV20-1 combines with J gene TRBJ2-5; 9 positions agree with TRBD2. After removal of 4 bases from V and 5 bases from J, the junction contained 5 bases not matched to a gene. Germline V gene data show CDR1 as DFQATT and CDR2 as SNEGSKA (reference sequence). This CDR3 has 13 residues.

This clonotype was observed a few times. The chain employs TRBV7-9 and TRBJ1-6, with 7 positions matching TRBD1. The CDR3 extends over 15 amino acids. The V gene end was trimmed by 7 bases and the J gene end by 6 bases; junction bases not matched to a gene: 9. CDR1 SEHNR and CDR2 FQNEAQ come from the germline V gene (reference sequence). The CDR3 is CASNLQGTLNSPLHF. In DNA form, the CDR3 reads TGTGCCAGCAATCTACAGGGGACCCTTAATTCACCCCTCCACTTT.

The chain uses TRBV2 and TRBJ2-7; perhaps D is TRBD1 or TRBD2 (5 bases each). The V end was cut by 3 bases, the J end by 2 bases, with 11 bases between. This CDR3 is 14 amino acids long. The germline CDR1 and CDR2 sequences are SNHLY and FYNNEI. The CDR3 region has the DNA TGTGCCAGCAGTGACCGGGACGTACCCTACGAGCAGTACTTC. Its translation is CASSDRDVPYEQYF. The full variable domain, its missing parts supplied by reference TRBV2 and TRBJ2-7, is EPEVTQTPSHQVTQMGQEVILRCVPISNHLYFYWYRQILGQKVEFLVSFYNNEISEKSEIFDDQFSVERPDGSNFTLKIRSTKLEDSAMYFCASSDRDVPYEQYFGPGTRLTVT.

The chain carries TRBV28 and TRBJ2-5; D not certain. Per the germline V gene, CDR1 is MDHEN and CDR2 is SYDVKM. The CDR3 covers 14 residues. Trimming removed 3 bases at V and 5 bases at J, with 13 bases between. The CDR3 protein is CASSFRNGVETQYF. The CDR3 DNA follows: TGTGCCAGCAGTTTTCGGAACGGTGTGGAGACCCAGTACTTC.

The V and J genes are TRBV3-1 and TRBJ2-2, with 11 bases fitting TRBD1. Germline V gene lookup returns CDR1 LGHDT and CDR2 YNNKEL (reference sequence). Trimming took 7 bases from V and 4 from J; bases not matched to a gene: 5. The CDR3 sequence is 15 residues long. This CDR3 is CASTPGQGATGELFF. The CDR3 coding sequence is TGTGCCAGCACCCCTGGACAGGGGGCCACCGGGGAGCTGTTTTTT.

At least ten counts were recorded for this clonotype. For the CDR3, the DNA is TGCGCCAGCAGCTTGGACAGGGGAGTTCAGCCCCAGCATTTT. This translates into CASSLDRGVQPQHF. The chain employs TRBV5-1 and TRBJ1-5; 7 positions match TRBD1. The junction had 3 bases not matched to a gene; V was cut back by 0 bases and J by 6 bases. The germline gives CDR1 SGHRS, CDR2 YFSETQ. This CDR3 spans 14 amino acids.

This chain links TRBV10-3 with TRBJ2-2, with D perhaps TRBD2 (6 bases). Between the trimmed V and J ends, which lost 7 bases and 1 base, there was a span of 13 bases. There are 15 residues in the CDR3. The germline CDR1 and CDR2 sequences are ENHRY and SYGVKD. The CDR3 here is CAITAGPKNTGELFF. The CDR3 coding sequence is TGTGCCATCACTGCGGGACCAAAGAACACCGGGGAGCTGTTTTTT.

The rearrangement uses TRBV3-1 and TRBJ2-7; D could derive from TRBD1 or TRBD2 (5 bases each). Trimming took 0 bases from V and 3 from J, leaving 9 bases between them. The CDR3 sequence is 14 residues long. Germline assignment: CDR1 LGHDT and CDR2 YNNKEL (reference sequence). The chain's CDR3 is CASSQEGVNYEQYF. In DNA, the CDR3 is TGTGCCAGCAGCCAAGAGGGGGTGAACTACGAGCAGTACTTC.

The rearrangement joins TRBV6-5 to TRBJ1-2, with D perhaps TRBD1 (6 bases). The V and J ends lost 4 bases and 5 bases respectively, with 11 bases between them. In germline, CDR1 is MNHEY, CDR2 SVGAGI. The CDR3 sequence is 13 residues long. CDR3 sequence reads: CASSFPQGYGYTF. DNA for the CDR3: TGTGCCAGCAGTTTCCCCCAGGGGTATGGCTACACCTTC.

The chain carries TRBV20-1 and TRBJ2-4; D gene uncertain. V shed 5 bases and J shed 6 bases, with 23 bases lying between them. Germline assignment: CDR1 DFQATT and CDR2 SNEGSKA (reference sequence). The CDR3 is made up of 16 amino acids. For the CDR3, the DNA is TGCAGTGCTGATGCCCCCTGGACCGAAGGGCCAAACATTCAGTACTTC. Its protein product is CSADAPWTEGPNIQYF.

The chain is built from TRBV12-3 or TRBV12-4 and TRBJ2-5; possible D gene TRBD1, 6 bases. The CDR3 spans 14 residues. V lost 8 bases, J lost 10 bases, and 23 bases lay in between. In DNA, the CDR3 is TGTGCCAGCGGCTACGGGACACCCCTTTTGGACCAGTACTTC. It codes for CASGYGTPLLDQYF.

This clonotype came up many times. The CDR3 nucleotides read TGCGCCAGCAGCCAACCAGGGCACCTTTACCGCGGGTTTTATCGGGCTTATGGCTACACCTTC. Translation: CASSQPGHLYRGFYRAYGYTF. The V gene is TRBV4-1, the J gene TRBJ1-2; possibly TRBD1 for D (5 bases). The CDR3 spans 21 residues. Germline V gene sequence: CDR1 MGHRA, CDR2 YSYEKL. V dropped 2 bases and J dropped 5 bases, with 33 bases sitting between them.

This clonotype was detected only a few times. The chain recombines TRBV5-1 with TRBJ2-1; 9 nucleotides agree with TRBD1. Germline assignment: CDR1 SGHRS and CDR2 YFSETQ. The CDR3 has 15 amino acids. The V and J ends lost 1 base and 7 bases, in that order; junction bases with no gene match: 6. CDR3 coding DNA: TGCGCCAGCAGCTTGCGGGACAGGGCTGGTAATGAGCAGTTCTTC. It codes for CASSLRDRAGNEQFF. The full variable domain, its missing parts supplied by reference TRBV5-1 and TRBJ2-1, is KAGVTQTPRYLIKTRGQQVTLSCSPISGHRSVSWYQQTPGQGLQFLFEYFSETQRNKGNFPGRFSGRQFSNSRSEMNVSTLELGDSALYLCASSLRDRAGNEQFFGPGTRLTVL.

This clonotype was observed a few times. This chain links TRBV7-2 with TRBJ2-1; D possibly corresponds to TRBD2 (6 bases). Germline assignment: CDR1 SGHTA and CDR2 FQGNSA. V lost 5 bases and J 6 bases, leaving 17 bases between the germline ends. This CDR3 region has 15 residues. The chain's CDR3 is CASSPWRDPSNEQFF. CDR3 coding DNA: TGTGCCAGCAGCCCTTGGAGGGACCCTAGCAATGAGCAGTTCTTC.

This chain uses TRBV28 with TRBJ2-4; TRBD1 matches 7 bases. Germline assignment: CDR1 MDHEN and CDR2 SYDVKM. The CDR3 extends over 13 amino acids. After removal of 9 bases from V and 5 bases from J, the junction contained 7 bases not matched to a gene. The CDR3 sequence is CASRRDSQNIQYF. The CDR3, as DNA: TGTGCCAGTAGACGGGACAGTCAAAACATTCAGTACTTC.

This chain connects TRBV3-1 to TRBJ1-6; D perhaps matches TRBD1 (5 bases). The germline CDR1 and CDR2 sequences are LGHDT and YNNKEL (reference sequence). This CDR3 has 19 residues. The germline V and J ends were trimmed by 8 bases and 0 bases, with 23 bases remaining between them. The CDR3 spells CASRQDTSVGGSYNSPLHF. The CDR3 nucleotides read TGTGCCAGCCGGCAAGACACCTCCGTGGGGGGCTCCTATAATTCACCCCTCCACTTT.

The V gene is TRBV12-3 or TRBV12-4, the J gene TRBJ2-7; D remains unclear. The CDR3 consists of 14 residues. Trimming pared 3 bases from V and 5 bases from J, leaving 14 bases between. CDR3 sequence (DNA): TGTGCCAGCAGTTTTGGACCCAGCCAGGACGAGCAGTACTTC. This encodes CASSFGPSQDEQYF.

The count of this clonotype is one. The rearrangement links TRBV20-1 to TRBJ2-4; D uncertain. The V gene's germline CDR1 is DFQATT and CDR2 SNEGSKA (reference sequence). Trimming took off 6 bases at V and 0 bases at J, with 9 bases between the two ends. The CDR3 has 13 amino acids. The CDR3 DNA reads TGCAGTGCCCCCGGCCTAGCCAAAAACATTCAGTACTTC. Its protein product is CSAPGLAKNIQYF.

Written as DNA, the CDR3 is TGTGCCAGCAGCTTAGGGGCAGGGGGCCACGAGCAGTACGTC. Translating gives CASSLGAGGHEQYV. The chain employs TRBV7-9 and TRBJ2-7; 8 bases are shared with TRBD1. The CDR3 covers 14 residues. V trimming: 1 base; J trimming: 5 bases; junction bases outside the gene matches: 4. CDR1 SEHNR and CDR2 FQNEAQ come from the germline V gene (reference sequence).

Ten or more counts support this clonotype. The chain links TRBV11-2 to TRBJ2-2, with D perhaps matching TRBD1 (6 bases). CDR1 and CDR2 from the germline V gene are SGHAT and FQNNGV. The V and J ends lost 3 bases and 4 bases respectively, with 9 bases between them. This CDR3 contains 14 residues. The CDR3 loop is CASSLGHVTGELFF. The CDR3 nucleotides read TGTGCCAGCAGCTTGGGACATGTCACCGGGGAGCTGTTTTTT.